This T cell receptor beta chain was retrieved from a study of blood T cell repertoires in COVID-19 (dated by TCRdb to the early 2020s). With respect to the entire study: Samples from collaborators originated in the United States, Italy and Spain and spanned both the acute and convalescent phases of COVID-19. The prospective study material was composed of cDNA or gDNA derived from T cells, B-cell-depleted T cells, or PBMCs. Subjects who had been exposed to COVID-19, were actively infected with it, or had recovered from it provided the deeply sampled blood TCRbeta repertoires that made up the dataset. The repertoires were released in a freely available public database meant as a resource for research on the immune response to SARS-CoV-2. The samples were drawn from the first 160 participants of the ongoing ImmuneRACE study and from some 1,300 subjects provided by 6 global collaborators. Sample metadata almost always included a de-identified subject ID, COVID-19 status, age in years and sex. HLA class I and class II types, where available, came from metadata supplied by the sample provider rather than from assay-based typing. Broader findings and caveats from the paper: How much clinical and demographic metadata was included differed by source and by participant, and the metadata was provided uncurated.

The collaborating institutions used their own protocols to collect whole blood in K2EDTA tubes. For TCRbeta analysis, collaborators shipped samples as frozen whole blood, isolated PBMCs, or DNA extracted from either of those sample types. The V and J ends are trimmed by 3 bases and 5 bases, leaving 13 bases between them. The germline V gene (reference sequence) specifies LNHDA as CDR1 and SQIVND as CDR2. Spanning cysteine to phenylalanine, the CDR3 consists of 15 amino acids. Only the CDR3 DNA stays, 45 bases, in frame from base 1. The immunoSEQ Assay, a bias-controlled multiplex PCR, was used to amplify TCRbeta CDR3 regions from genomic DNA. Regarding the original processing steps: The number of nucleated cells in each sample was estimated by amplification of reference gene primers within the assay. To quantify the absolute abundance of each unique TCRbeta CDR3 rearrangement, sequence reads were collapsed and filtered. For each sample, productive Simpson clonality was calculated as the square root of Simpson's diversity index over productive rearrangements. TCRdb holds this immuneACCESS table with in-frame rearrangements only. Some clones are missing; in checked studies, unresolved V genes explain under half, and the rest has no known cause. V and J calls and clone size follow that table, whereas D and trimming were derived from the DNA. In all, the sample holds approximately 80,000 clones, and roughly 79% of those were seen once. The top ten hold roughly 15% of the sample.

Points on this clone: It lacks a known antigen. There are no base qualities to consult, and no much larger clone falls within one base.

The specimen sequenced was peripheral blood. The receptor comes from a human donor in a cohort sampled during active COVID-19. This sequence uses TRBV19 and TRBJ2-2; the D gene is perhaps TRBD1, on 5 matching bases. The DNA reads TGTGCCAGTAGTATTAAGGGGTGGGATACCGGGGAGCTGTTTTTT. Its translation is CASSIKGWDTGELFF.